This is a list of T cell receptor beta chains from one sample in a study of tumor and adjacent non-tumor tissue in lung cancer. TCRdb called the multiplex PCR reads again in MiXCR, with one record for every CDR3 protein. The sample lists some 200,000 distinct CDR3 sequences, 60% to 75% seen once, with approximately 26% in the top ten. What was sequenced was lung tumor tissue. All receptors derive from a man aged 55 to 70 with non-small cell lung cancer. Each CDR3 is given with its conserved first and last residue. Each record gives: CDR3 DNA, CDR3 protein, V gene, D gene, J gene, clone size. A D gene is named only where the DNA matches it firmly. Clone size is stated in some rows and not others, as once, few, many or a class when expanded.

DNA: TGCAGTGTTATCAATACCGGGACAGCTAATGAAAAACTGTTTTTT; CDR3: CSVINTGTANEKLFF; V: TRBV20-1; D: TRBD1; J: TRBJ1-4; size: NA
DNA: TGTGCCAGCAGCCTACTAGCGGGAGTTGAAGAGACCCAGTACTTC; CDR3: CASSLLAGVEETQYF; V: TRBV5-6; D: TRBD2; J: TRBJ2-5; size: few
DNA: TGTGCCAGCAGTTACTCGACGAGACTAGCGGGGAGCCAAGAGATCCAGTACTTC; CDR3: CASSYSTRLAGSQEIQYF; V: TRBV6-6; D: TRBD2; J: TRBJ2-5; size: NA
DNA: TGTGCCACCAGTGACGCGGGACTAATATTGAGTGAGCAGTTCTTC; CDR3: CATSDAGLILSEQFF; V: TRBV24-1; D: TRBD2; J: TRBJ2-1; size: NA
DNA: TGTGCCAACAGTCTAGATAATTCACCCCTCCACTTT; CDR3: CANSLDNSPLHF; V: TRBV7-9; D: NA; J: TRBJ1-6; size: NA
DNA: TGCGCCAGCAGCCAAAATAGAGCGGATACCACAGATACGCAGTATTTT; CDR3: CASSQNRADTTDTQYF; V: TRBV4-3; D: NA; J: TRBJ2-3; size: NA
DNA: TGCGCCAGCAGCTTGGGGGAGAACTACAATGAGCAGTTCTTC; CDR3: CASSLGENYNEQFF; V: TRBV5-1; D: NA; J: TRBJ2-1; size: few
DNA: TGTGCCAGCAGCCCCAGACAGGACAATGAGCAGTTATTC; CDR3: CASSPRQDNEQLF; V: TRBV11-3; D: NA; J: TRBJ2-1; size: NA
DNA: TGTGCCAGCAGCTTGATGGCTAGCGGGAGGGAGACCCAGTACTTC; CDR3: CASSLMASGRETQYF; V: TRBV5-4; D: TRBD2; J: TRBJ2-5; size: NA
DNA: TGTGCCACCAGTGCAGTAAGCACAGATACACAGTATTTT; CDR3: CATSAVSTDTQYF; V: TRBV24-1; D: NA; J: TRBJ2-3; size: NA
DNA: TGTGCCAGCAGCCTCATGCCAGGGGGCATCGACGAGCAGTACTTC; CDR3: CASSLMPGGIDEQYF; V: TRBV11-1; D: TRBD1; J: TRBJ2-7; size: many
DNA: TGCTGTGCTAGAGAACAGGGTACGGAGACCCAGTGCTTC; CDR3: CCAREQGTETQCF; V: TRBV20-1; D: NA; J: TRBJ2-5; size: NA
DNA: TGTGCCATCAGTCTCACCCCGGGAGACACTGAAGCTTTCTTT; CDR3: CAISLTPGDTEAFF; V: TRBV6-5; D: NA; J: TRBJ1-1; size: NA
DNA: TGCAGCGTTTGGACCGGGACAGGGACAAACACTCAGTACTTC; CDR3: CSVWTGTGTNTQYF; V: TRBV29-1; D: TRBD1; J: TRBJ2-4; size: NA
DNA: TGCGCCAGCAGCCAACAGGTGAATATGGCTGAAGCTTTCTTT; CDR3: CASSQQVNMAEAFF; V: TRBV4-3; D: NA; J: TRBJ1-1; size: NA
DNA: TGTGCCAGCAGCGTAGGGACTAGCGCTAACACCGGGGAGTTGTTTTTT; CDR3: CASSVGTSANTGELFF; V: TRBV6-1; D: TRBD2; J: TRBJ2-2; size: NA
DNA: TGCAGCGTAGAGGGACGCTACACCGGGGAGCTGTTTTTT; CDR3: CSVEGRYTGELFF; V: TRBV29-1; D: NA; J: TRBJ2-2; size: many
DNA: TGTGCCAGCAGCGGACGATTAGGCACCGGTGACACTGAAGCTTTCTTT; CDR3: CASSGRLGTGDTEAFF; V: TRBV11-3; D: NA; J: TRBJ1-1; size: NA
DNA: TGTGCCAGCAACGTGCCGGGACAGGGCATTGAGCAGTTCTTC; CDR3: CASNVPGQGIEQFF; V: TRBV28; D: TRBD1; J: TRBJ2-1; size: NA
DNA: TGTGCCAGCAGCTTGCTTCAGGGCAGTGAAGCTTTCTTT; CDR3: CASSLLQGSEAFF; V: TRBV5-6; D: NA; J: TRBJ1-1; size: medium-sized
DNA: TGTGCCAGCAGCTTCCTACAGGAGGAAAAACTGTTATTT; CDR3: CASSFLQEEKLLF; V: TRBV5-6; D: NA; J: TRBJ1-4; size: NA
DNA: TGTGCCAGCAGCTTAGCGTTGCGCGAGTCCCGGGGGGATACGCAGTATTTT; CDR3: CASSLALRESRGDTQYF; V: TRBV7-8; D: NA; J: TRBJ2-3; size: once
DNA: TGTGCCAGCAGCTTAATTAGCGGGGGGGGCCCAGATACGCAGTATTTT; CDR3: CASSLISGGGPDTQYF; V: TRBV11-2; D: TRBD2; J: TRBJ2-3; size: many
DNA: TGCAATGCTAGATCTGCTAGGGGACAGGGGGGAACAGATACGCAGTATTTT; CDR3: CNARSARGQGGTDTQYF; V: TRBV20-1; D: TRBD1; J: TRBJ2-3; size: NA
DNA: TGCGCCAGCAGCCAATATCGCTACAGGGGAGATGAAGGTTTCTTT; CDR3: CASSQYRYRGDEGFF; V: TRBV4-1; D: TRBD1; J: TRBJ1-1; size: NA
DNA: TGTGCCAGCAGTGTCACAGGGGTGAATGGCTACACCTTC; CDR3: CASSVTGVNGYTF; V: TRBV6-1; D: TRBD1; J: TRBJ1-2; size: many
DNA: TGTGCCAGCATCTTGGTTTCCGAGCAGTACTTC; CDR3: CASILVSEQYF; V: TRBV5-4; D: NA; J: TRBJ2-7; size: NA
DNA: TGTGGCAGCAGTTTACGGTACGAACAGTACTTC; CDR3: CGSSLRYEQYF; V: TRBV28; D: NA; J: TRBJ2-7; size: NA
DNA: TGTGCCAGCAGCCCTCCGGTCTTCAGCTCCTATAATTCACCCCTCCACTTT; CDR3: CASSPPVFSSYNSPLHF; V: TRBV5-6; D: NA; J: TRBJ1-6; size: few
DNA: TGCAGTGCTAGGACTGCCAGCTCTGGAAACACCATATATTTT; CDR3: CSARTASSGNTIYF; V: TRBV20-1; D: NA; J: TRBJ1-3; size: many
DNA: TGCGCCAGCAGGAACAGGGAGAAGGATACCGGGGAGCTGTTTTTT; CDR3: CASRNREKDTGELFF; V: TRBV10-2; D: NA; J: TRBJ2-2; size: NA
DNA: TGTGCCAGCTCGACGCGGGCCGGCACAGATACGCAGTATTTT; CDR3: CASSTRAGTDTQYF; V: TRBV6-6; D: NA; J: TRBJ2-3; size: NA
DNA: TGTGCCAGCAGATCCGGACCGAACACCGGGAAGCTGTTTTTT; CDR3: CASRSGPNTGKLFF; V: TRBV11-2; D: NA; J: TRBJ2-2; size: NA
DNA: TGTACCAGCAGCTTGCAGGGGGCTTCCTACGAGCAGTACTTC; CDR3: CTSSLQGASYEQYF; V: TRBV5-1; D: TRBD1; J: TRBJ2-7; size: NA
DNA: TGCAGTGCTAGTGCTGGCGGCTCAACCAGCGAGCCCCAGCATTTT; CDR3: CSASAGGSTSEPQHF; V: TRBV20-1; D: NA; J: TRBJ1-5; size: few
DNA: TGCAGTGCCGAGAACTCGATGGAAAATACGCAGTATTTT; CDR3: CSAENSMENTQYF; V: TRBV20-1; D: NA; J: TRBJ2-3; size: NA
DNA: TGCGCCAGCAATGGGGCTAGCGGAGCCAAAAACATTCAGTACTTC; CDR3: CASNGASGAKNIQYF; V: TRBV10-2; D: TRBD2; J: TRBJ2-4; size: NA
DNA: TGTGCCAGTAACTTAGACAACTCACCCCTCCACTTT; CDR3: CASNLDNSPLHF; V: TRBV7-9; D: NA; J: TRBJ1-6; size: NA
DNA: TGTGCCAGCAGCTTGGGACAGGGGAATGAAAAACTGTTTTTT; CDR3: CASSLGQGNEKLFF; V: TRBV7-9; D: TRBD1; J: TRBJ1-4; size: many
DNA: TGTGCCAGAAGCCGGGGAGAGGGGCCGGGCCCCGTGCCTACCCGAGGGCTTAAGACCCTCCACTTT; CDR3: CARSRGEGPGPVPTRGLKTLHF; V: TRBV5-3; D: NA; J: TRBJ1-6; size: NA
DNA: TGTGTCAGCAGCCAAGACAGGTCGGGGGGACCAGATACGCAGTATTTT; CDR3: CVSSQDRSGGPDTQYF; V: TRBV4-2; D: NA; J: TRBJ2-3; size: NA
DNA: TGTGCCAGCAGCTTAGGGGATCAGCCCCAGCATTTT; CDR3: CASSLGDQPQHF; V: TRBV7-9; D: NA; J: TRBJ1-5; size: NA
DNA: TGTGCCGGGCGCGGTGAGGGCGGCTACACCTTC; CDR3: CAGRGEGGYTF; V: TRBV6-8; D: NA; J: TRBJ1-2; size: NA
DNA: TGCAGTGTTAGAGATACCCGGCAGGGTGATTCACCCCTCCACTTT; CDR3: CSVRDTRQGDSPLHF; V: TRBV20-1; D: NA; J: TRBJ1-6; size: once
DNA: TGTGCCAGCAGCTTAGGGAAGCTTACGGATACGCAGTATTTT; CDR3: CASSLGKLTDTQYF; V: TRBV11-3; D: NA; J: TRBJ2-3; size: NA
DNA: TGCAGTGCTTCGGGGGCAAACACAGATACGCAGTATTTT; CDR3: CSASGANTDTQYF; V: TRBV20-1; D: NA; J: TRBJ2-3; size: many
DNA: TGTGCCAGCAGCCACGGGCTTAATAAAAAACTGTTTTTT; CDR3: CASSHGLNKKLFF; V: TRBV11-2; D: NA; J: TRBJ1-4; size: NA
DNA: TGTGCCAGCAGCTTAGCAGGATTTCTGAACACCGGGGAGCTGTCTTTT; CDR3: CASSLAGFLNTGELSF; V: TRBV11-2; D: NA; J: TRBJ2-2; size: NA
DNA: TGTGCCAGCAGATCGGACAGGGAAGTCTACGAGCAGTACTTC; CDR3: CASRSDREVYEQYF; V: TRBV6-5; D: TRBD1; J: TRBJ2-7; size: NA
DNA: TGCGCCAGCAGCTCGGACGTGAACTATGTCTACACCTTC; CDR3: CASSSDVNYVYTF; V: TRBV5-1; D: NA; J: TRBJ1-2; size: NA
DNA: TGCAGCGTTACGCGGACAGGGGGAAATGGCTACACCTTC; CDR3: CSVTRTGGNGYTF; V: TRBV29-1; D: TRBD1; J: TRBJ1-2; size: many
DNA: TGTACTAGCAGCCCTTTTTGGCGGGCGCTCTATGAGCAGTTCTTC; CDR3: CTSSPFWRALYEQFF; V: TRBV11-3; D: NA; J: TRBJ2-1; size: NA
DNA: TGTGCCAGCAGTCAAATCTCTAGCACAGATACGCAGTATTTT; CDR3: CASSQISSTDTQYF; V: TRBV7-3; D: NA; J: TRBJ2-3; size: NA
DNA: TGTGCCAGCAGTTTACGGCAGGCAGAGGGCAATCAGCCCCAGCATTTT; CDR3: CASSLRQAEGNQPQHF; V: TRBV12-3/TRBV12-4; D: NA; J: TRBJ1-5; size: NA
DNA: TGTGCCATCAGGGAACAAGGGGCTGGGGGAAACACCATATATTTT; CDR3: CAIREQGAGGNTIYF; V: TRBV6-1; D: NA; J: TRBJ1-3; size: NA
DNA: TGCAGAGCTAGAGATATCAGCGTGATTGCAGATACGCAGTATTTT; CDR3: CRARDISVIADTQYF; V: TRBV20-1; D: NA; J: TRBJ2-3; size: NA
DNA: TGTGCCAGCAGCCTCCCAAGCACACAAGAGACCCAGTACTTC; CDR3: CASSLPSTQETQYF; V: TRBV12-3/TRBV12-4; D: NA; J: TRBJ2-5; size: many
DNA: TGTGCCCACCGCGGAGAAGCGGGAAGGACCGGGGAGCTGTTTTTT; CDR3: CAHRGEAGRTGELFF; V: TRBV30; D: TRBD2; J: TRBJ2-2; size: NA
DNA: TGCAGTCCTATCATCCAGGGATACTATGGCTACACCTTC; CDR3: CSPIIQGYYGYTF; V: TRBV20-1; D: NA; J: TRBJ1-2; size: NA
DNA: TGCGCCAGCAGCCAAGAACTATCCCGCCCCTACGAGCAGTACTTC; CDR3: CASSQELSRPYEQYF; V: TRBV4-2; D: NA; J: TRBJ2-7; size: NA